This is a list of T cell receptor beta chains from one sample in a study of blood T cell repertoires in COVID-19. Profiled with immunoSEQ multiplex PCR; TCRdb holds only in-frame clones, not every one. This sample carries over 20,000 clones, 91% of them seen once, and the ten largest clones take roughly 7.3%. Sample: peripheral blood. These receptors were obtained from a man in his sixties or seventies with active COVID-19. CDR3s include the opening cysteine and the closing phenylalanine or tryptophan. A D gene is named only where the DNA matches it firmly. The size entry is marked missing in some rows and otherwise reads once, few, many or a size class.

NA | TRBJ2-1 | TRBV28 | NA | 15 | TGTGCCAGCAGCCCCGGGACAAGCTCCTACAATGAGCAGTTCTTC | CASSPGTSSYNEQFF
NA | TRBJ1-4 | TRBV4-3 | NA | 15 | TGCGCCAGCAGCCAAGATCCCGCAACTAATGAAAAACTGTTTTTT | CASSQDPATNEKLFF
NA | TRBJ1-6 | TRBV27 | TRBD1 | 16 | TGTGCCAGCAGTTCCTCAGGGGGCGCCTATAATTCACCCCTCCACTTT | CASSSSGGAYNSPLHF
NA | TRBJ1-2 | TRBV7-2 | TRBD1 | 14 | TGTGCCAGCAGCCCTATGGGACAGGGGACTGGCTACACCTTC | CASSPMGQGTGYTF
NA | TRBJ2-4 | TRBV2 | NA | 14 | TGTGCCAGCAGGGCCGGGGTAGGCAAAAACATTCAGTACTTC | CASRAGVGKNIQYF
NA | TRBJ2-1 | TRBV27 | TRBD2 | 15 | TGTGCCAGCAGTTTATATGCGGGGGGGGGCAATGAGCAGTTCTTC | CASSLYAGGGNEQFF
NA | TRBJ1-2 | TRBV7-9 | NA | 12 | TGTGCCAGCAGCTCACAAGGGGTAGGCTACACCTTC | CASSSQGVGYTF
once | TRBJ2-1 | TRBV7-8 | TRBD1 | 17 | TGTGCCAGCAGCTTAACAGGGGGACAGGGGGCCGGCAATGAGCAGTTCTTC | CASSLTGGQGAGNEQFF
NA | TRBJ1-5 | TRBV2 | NA | 14 | TGTGCCAGCAGCGAGACATTTAGCAATCAGCCCCAGCATTTT | CASSETFSNQPQHF
once | TRBJ1-4 | TRBV4-1 | NA | 15 | TGCGCCAGCAGCCAAGCGGGCACACGGGAGGAAAAACTGTTTTTT | CASSQAGTREEKLFF
NA | TRBJ2-1 | TRBV27 | NA | 17 | TGTGCCAGCAGTTTATTTTTTTGGGAGTCGAGAAACAATGAGCAGTTCTTC | CASSLFFWESRNNEQFF
NA | TRBJ1-2 | TRBV2 | TRBD1 | 14 | TGTGCCAGCAGGGGGACAGGGGATCTCTATGGCTACACCTTC | CASRGTGDLYGYTF
once | TRBJ2-2 | TRBV7-9 | NA | 13 | TGTGCCAGCAGTTCGCAGGGAATCGGGGAGCTGTTTTTT | CASSSQGIGELFF
NA | TRBJ2-1 | TRBV9 | NA | 12 | TGTGCCAGCGGTAGGGGCTACAATGAGCAGTTCTTC | CASGRGYNEQFF
NA | TRBJ2-3 | TRBV18 | TRBD1 | 16 | TGTGCCAGCTCACCACAGGGGGCCCTTAGCACAGATACGCAGTATTTT | CASSPQGALSTDTQYF
NA | TRBJ2-7 | TRBV7-8 | TRBD1 | 14 | TGTGCCAGCAGCCAGGGACAGGGGCCATGGGAGCAGTACTTC | CASSQGQGPWEQYF
once | TRBJ1-2 | TRBV7-8 | TRBD1 | 15 | TGTGCCAGCAGCTTAGGGACAGGGGGCGGGTATGGCTACACCTTC | CASSLGTGGGYGYTF
NA | TRBJ2-6 | TRBV19 | NA | 13 | TGTGCCAGTAGCGGCTCTGGGGCCAACGTCCTGACTTTC | CASSGSGANVLTF
few | TRBJ2-7 | TRBV15 | TRBD2 | 13 | TGTGCCGTGTCTAGCGGGAGGACCTACGAGCAGTACTTC | CAVSSGRTYEQYF
NA | TRBJ2-2 | TRBV24-1 | NA | 13 | TGTGCCACCAGTGTAGAGGGAATCGGGGAGCTGTTTTTT | CATSVEGIGELFF
NA | TRBJ2-7 | TRBV5-1 | NA | 13 | TGCGCCAGCAGCCAAGACGGGGCCTACGAGCAGTACTTC | CASSQDGAYEQYF
once | TRBJ2-4 | TRBV5-4 | TRBD1 | 15 | TGTGCCAGCAGCTTCGGGACAGGGGCCGGTAGCATTCAGTACTTC | CASSFGTGAGSIQYF
NA | TRBJ2-3 | TRBV7-9 | NA | 16 | TGTGCCAGCAGCTTAATGTTGTGGGCGAGGGCAGATACGCAGTATTTT | CASSLMLWARADTQYF
NA | TRBJ1-4 | TRBV9 | NA | 14 | TGTGCCAGCAGCATGTTTGGGAGTAATGAAAAACTGTTTTTT | CASSMFGSNEKLFF
NA | TRBJ1-6 | TRBV7-9 | NA | 12 | TGTGCCAGCAGCCGGGACTATTCACCCCTCCACTTT | CASSRDYSPLHF
NA | TRBJ1-1 | TRBV3-1/TRBV3-2 | TRBD1 | 16 | TGTGCCAGCAGCCCATTCACAGGGGGCGCGGGCCGGCGGGCTTTCTTT | CASSPFTGGAGRRAFF
NA | TRBJ2-1 | TRBV30 | TRBD2 | 16 | TGTGCCTGGTGGGACATGGGACTAGCGGGAGTGAATGAGCAGTTCTTC | CAWWDMGLAGVNEQFF
NA | TRBJ1-2 | TRBV7-2 | NA | 12 | TGTGCCAGCAGCAGACAAGTCTATGGCTACACCTTC | CASSRQVYGYTF
once | TRBJ1-1 | TRBV9 | NA | 15 | TGTGCCAGCAGCCCCCAGGGAATGTTGAACACTGAAGCTTTCTTT | CASSPQGMLNTEAFF
NA | TRBJ2-7 | TRBV5-4 | TRBD1 | 15 | TGTGCCAGCAGCTCTCCGGGACAGAACTACTACGAGCAGTACTTC | CASSSPGQNYYEQYF
NA | TRBJ1-4 | TRBV4-1 | NA | 18 | TGCGCCAGCAGCCTCCGTGGTGGCGATGGGGCCGTTAATGAAAAACTGTTTTTT | CASSLRGGDGAVNEKLFF
few | TRBJ2-1 | TRBV6-2/TRBV6-3 | TRBD2 | 19 | TGTGCCAGCAGTTACTCGAGGCAACTAGCGGAAAGCTCCTACAATGAGCAGTTCTTC | CASSYSRQLAESSYNEQFF
once | TRBJ2-1 | TRBV5-1 | TRBD2 | 17 | TGCGCCAGCAGCCAACCCCGGACTAGCGGGGGCTACAATGAGCAGTTCTTC | CASSQPRTSGGYNEQFF
NA | TRBJ1-1 | TRBV14 | TRBD1 | 17 | TGTGCCAGCAGCCCCAAGACGGGGAAGGACAGGGGGACTGAAGCTTTCTTT | CASSPKTGKDRGTEAFF
NA | TRBJ2-7 | TRBV19 | TRBD1 | 14 | TGTGCCAGTAGTACAGGGACAGGGGACTACGAGCAGTACTTC | CASSTGTGDYEQYF
NA | TRBJ2-5 | TRBV5-6 | NA | 15 | TGTGCCAGCCGTCGACTGACAGCAGCCCAAGAGACCCAGTACTTC | CASRRLTAAQETQYF
few | TRBJ1-2 | TRBV7-9 | NA | 13 | TGTGCCAGCAGCCCTTCCGGGAAGGTGGACTACACCTTC | CASSPSGKVDYTF
NA | TRBJ2-7 | TRBV20-1 | NA | 13 | TGCAGTGCTAGTTCTACGGGGTCAGACGAGCAGTACTTC | CSASSTGSDEQYF
NA | TRBJ1-2 | TRBV5-4 | TRBD1 | 15 | TGTGCCAGCAGCTTGGTACAGGGGGCGGACTATGGCTACACCTTC | CASSLVQGADYGYTF
NA | TRBJ2-7 | TRBV7-2 | TRBD2 | 15 | TGTGCCAGCAGCGCGGGGACTAGCGGGACCTACGAGCAGTACTTC | CASSAGTSGTYEQYF
once | TRBJ2-7 | TRBV5-6 | NA | 13 | TGTGCCAGCAGCTCTACAGGGACCCACGAGCAGTACTTC | CASSSTGTHEQYF
once | TRBJ1-6 | TRBV10-1 | NA | 14 | TGCGCCAGCTGCAAGCCCGCCTCGGATTCACCCCTCCACTTT | CASCKPASDSPLHF
NA | TRBJ2-3 | TRBV9 | NA | 15 | TGTGCCAGCAGCGAGACAATGACCTACACAGATACGCAGTATTTT | CASSETMTYTDTQYF
NA | TRBJ2-2 | TRBV14 | NA | 12 | TGTGCCAGCGGAGGGTACACCGGGGAGCTGTTTTTT | CASGGYTGELFF
NA | TRBJ2-2 | TRBV2 | TRBD1 | 15 | TGTGCCAGCAGAGCAGGGGGCGCGAACACCGGGGAGCTGTTTTTT | CASRAGGANTGELFF
NA | TRBJ1-5 | TRBV9 | NA | 13 | TGTGCCAGCAGCGAGGGGGTAAGTCAGCCCCAGCATTTT | CASSEGVSQPQHF
NA | TRBJ2-2 | TRBV9 | NA | 13 | TGTGCCAGCAGCGTAGTCAGGACCGGGGAGCTGTTTTTT | CASSVVRTGELFF
NA | TRBJ2-2 | TRBV5-4 | NA | 12 | TGTGCCAGCAGTTCCTACACCGGGGAGCTGTTTTTT | CASSSYTGELFF
NA | TRBJ1-2 | TRBV6-2/TRBV6-3 | NA | 14 | TGTGCCAGCAGTTACCTCCCTGAGAATTGGGGCTACACCTTC | CASSYLPENWGYTF
once | TRBJ2-3 | TRBV12-5 | NA | 15 | TGTGCTAGTGGTCCGGGACGGGAGAGGTCAGATACGCAGTATTTT | CASGPGRERSDTQYF
NA | TRBJ2-1 | TRBV14 | NA | 15 | TGTGCCAGCAGCCAAGCCGGGTCGTCGGGCAATGAGCAGTTCTTC | CASSQAGSSGNEQFF
NA | TRBJ2-1 | TRBV5-6 | TRBD2 | 18 | TGTGCCAGCAGCTTGGCGGGAGGGTTGCTCGCTTATGCCAATGAGCAGTTCTTC | CASSLAGGLLAYANEQFF
NA | TRBJ1-6 | TRBV19 | TRBD1 | 15 | TGTGCCAGTAGTATACGAGGGACAGATAATTCACCCCTCCACTTT | CASSIRGTDNSPLHF
NA | TRBJ2-1 | TRBV7-2 | TRBD1 | 15 | TGTGCCAGCAGCTTAAGGGGACAGGGGCAGGGGGAGCAGTTCTTC | CASSLRGQGQGEQFF